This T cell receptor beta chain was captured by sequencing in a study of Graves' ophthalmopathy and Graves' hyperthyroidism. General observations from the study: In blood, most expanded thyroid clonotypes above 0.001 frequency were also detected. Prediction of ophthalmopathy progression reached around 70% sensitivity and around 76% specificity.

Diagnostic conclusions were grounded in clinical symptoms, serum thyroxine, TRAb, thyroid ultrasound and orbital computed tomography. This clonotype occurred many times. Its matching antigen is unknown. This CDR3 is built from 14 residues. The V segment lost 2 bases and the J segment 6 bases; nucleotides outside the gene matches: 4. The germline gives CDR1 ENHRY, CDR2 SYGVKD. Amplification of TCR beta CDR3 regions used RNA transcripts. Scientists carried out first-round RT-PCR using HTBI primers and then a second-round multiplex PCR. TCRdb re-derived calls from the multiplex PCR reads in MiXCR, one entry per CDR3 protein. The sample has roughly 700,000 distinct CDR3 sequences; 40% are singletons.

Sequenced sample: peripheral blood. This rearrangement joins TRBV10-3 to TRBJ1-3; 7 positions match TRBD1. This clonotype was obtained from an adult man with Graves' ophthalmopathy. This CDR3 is CAISEDRVENTIYF. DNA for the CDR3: TGTGCCATCAGTGAGGACAGGGTGGAAAACACCATATATTTT.